This TCR beta chain was sequenced for a study of cytomegalovirus exposure and HLA in healthy donors. Turning to the study itself: The roughly 120 million unique TCR beta sequences, from roughly 180 million T cells, were found by an earlier analysis.

Primers for the PCR totalled 60 Vbeta and 13 Jbeta. Some clones are missing from TCRdb's copy, which holds only in-frame ones; the method was immunoSEQ multiplex PCR. This table holds 93,000 or so clones, about four fifths found once. Germline V CDR1 and CDR2: KGHSH, LQKENI. The CDR3 covers 15 residues. The ends were cut back, 2 bases at V and 3 bases at J, with 11 bases in the middle. Study-wide results and limits: The study put 150 to 200 TCR beta chains on its list as cytomegalovirus-associated. Serostatus for CMV was the only available immune exposure information.

Samples came from healthy bone marrow donors. As concerns this clone: As yet, its antigen is unknown.

Sequenced input: PBMCs. The gene calls are TRBV18 and TRBJ1-5, with unresolved D. This sequence originates from a woman in her late teens or twenties in good health and CMV-seropositive. For the CDR3, the DNA is TGTGCCAGCTCACCAAGTTCGGGGAACAATCAGCCCCAGCATTTT. Encoded protein: CASSPSSGNNQPQHF.